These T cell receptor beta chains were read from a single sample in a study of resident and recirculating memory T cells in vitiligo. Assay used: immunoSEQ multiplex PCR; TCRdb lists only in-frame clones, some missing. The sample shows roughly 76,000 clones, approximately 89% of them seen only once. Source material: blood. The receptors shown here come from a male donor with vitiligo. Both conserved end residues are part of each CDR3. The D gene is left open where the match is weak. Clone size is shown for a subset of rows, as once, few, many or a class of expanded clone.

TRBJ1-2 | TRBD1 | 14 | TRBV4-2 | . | TGTGCCAGCAGCCAAGGAAAGGGGGCGTATGGCTACACCTTC | CASSQGKGAYGYTF
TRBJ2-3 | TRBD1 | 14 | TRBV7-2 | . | TGTGCCAGCAGCCAGGGGGCGGGGACAGATACGCAGTATTTT | CASSQGAGTDTQYF
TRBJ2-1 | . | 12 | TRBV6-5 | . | TGTGCCAGCAGTGGACAGTACAATGAGCAGTTCTTC | CASSGQYNEQFF
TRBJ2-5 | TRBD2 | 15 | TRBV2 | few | TGTGCCAGCAGTGGACTAGCGGGGGGTCAAGAGACCCAGTACTTC | CASSGLAGGQETQYF
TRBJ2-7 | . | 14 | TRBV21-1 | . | TGTGCCAGCAGCAAAGGAGTCTCCAACTACGAGCAGTACTTC | CASSKGVSNYEQYF
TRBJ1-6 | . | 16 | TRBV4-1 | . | TGCGCCAGCAGCCAAGGGGCAGGGGACACCAATTCACCCCTCCACTTT | CASSQGAGDTNSPLHF
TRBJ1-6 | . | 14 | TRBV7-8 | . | TGTGCCAGCAGCTTAGACGGGAGGAGTTCACCCCTCCACTTT | CASSLDGRSSPLHF
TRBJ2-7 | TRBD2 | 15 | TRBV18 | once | TGTGCCAGCTCACCGGGTAGCGGGGGACCCTACGAGCAGTACTTC | CASSPGSGGPYEQYF
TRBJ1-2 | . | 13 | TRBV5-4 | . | TGTGCCAGCAGCCATCAGGGGAACTATGGCTACACCTTC | CASSHQGNYGYTF
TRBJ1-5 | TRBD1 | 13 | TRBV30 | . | TGTGCCTGGGCCGGGGGACAGGATCAGCCCCAGCATTTT | CAWAGGQDQPQHF
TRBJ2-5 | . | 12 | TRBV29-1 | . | TGCAGCGGGGGGCAGGTTCGAGAGACCCAGTACTTC | CSGGQVRETQYF
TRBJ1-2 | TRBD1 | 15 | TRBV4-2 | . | TGTGCCAGCAGCCAAGCGACGGGACAGAACTATGGCTACACCTTC | CASSQATGQNYGYTF
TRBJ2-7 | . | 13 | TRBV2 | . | TGTGCCAGCACTCAGGGGAGCTCCTACGAGCAGTACTTC | CASTQGSSYEQYF
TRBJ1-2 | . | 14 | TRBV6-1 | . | TGTGCCAGTTGGCGGAGGGAAGCTAACTATGGCTACACCTTC | CASWRREANYGYTF
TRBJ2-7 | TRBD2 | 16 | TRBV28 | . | TGTGCCAGCAGTTTCACACTAGCGGGGCTCTCCTACGAGCAGTACTTC | CASSFTLAGLSYEQYF
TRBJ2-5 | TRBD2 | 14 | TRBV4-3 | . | TGCGCCAGCAGCCCAGGGCGGGGGGCAGAGACCCAGTACTTC | CASSPGRGAETQYF
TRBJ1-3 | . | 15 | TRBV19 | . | TGTGCCAGTAGTATCCTGGTAGGCGGCGGAAACACCATATATTTT | CASSILVGGGNTIYF
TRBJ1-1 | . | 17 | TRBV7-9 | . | TGTGCCAGCAGCTTTTGGCCTGGGGCCAGGGGGAACACTGAAGCTTTCTTT | CASSFWPGARGNTEAFF
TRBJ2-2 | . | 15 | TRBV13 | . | TGTGCCAGCAGCCCATTTGCGGCCAGGGGCGGGGAGCTGTTTTTT | CASSPFAARGGELFF
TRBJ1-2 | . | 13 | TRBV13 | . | TGTGCCAGCAGCTTAGGACAGGCATCTGGCTACACCTTC | CASSLGQASGYTF
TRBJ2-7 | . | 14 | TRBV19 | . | TGTGCCAGTAGTATTGACCGGAGCTCCTACGAGCAGTACTTC | CASSIDRSSYEQYF
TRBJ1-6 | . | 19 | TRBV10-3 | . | TGTGCCATCAGTGAGCGGGGGGGATGGGGGGTCCGGGATAATTCACCCCTCCACTTT | CAISERGGWGVRDNSPLHF
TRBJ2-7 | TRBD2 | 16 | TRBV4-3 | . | TGCGCCAGCAGCCAAGATCTTAGCGGGCCATCCTACGAGCAGTACTTC | CASSQDLSGPSYEQYF
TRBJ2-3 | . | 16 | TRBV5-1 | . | TGCGCCAGCAGCTTGTGGGGGGGGGCCCGCACAGATACGCAGTATTTT | CASSLWGGARTDTQYF
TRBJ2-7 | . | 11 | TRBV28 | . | TGTGCCAGCAGTTGGAGATACGAGCAGTACTTC | CASSWRYEQYF
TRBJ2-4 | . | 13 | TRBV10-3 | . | TGTGCCATCAGTGAGCGGGACAAAAACATTCAGTACTTC | CAISERDKNIQYF
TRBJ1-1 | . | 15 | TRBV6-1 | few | TGTGCCAGCAGTGCTCGGAGACTGACTCACACTGAAGCTTTCTTT | CASSARRLTHTEAFF
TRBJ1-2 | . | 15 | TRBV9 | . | TGTGCCAGCAGCGTAGGGCTTCGGGGGGCCTATGGCTACACCTTC | CASSVGLRGAYGYTF
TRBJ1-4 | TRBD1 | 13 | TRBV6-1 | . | TGTGCCAGCCATCGGGACAGTCGGGAAAAACTGTTTTTT | CASHRDSREKLFF
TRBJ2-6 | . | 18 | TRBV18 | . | TGTGCCAGCTCATCGTCGTTTACAGGAGCCTCTGGGGCCAACGTCCTGACTTTC | CASSSSFTGASGANVLTF
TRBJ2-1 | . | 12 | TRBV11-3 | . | TGTGCCAGCAGTCAAACAGGGAATGAGCAGTTCTTC | CASSQTGNEQFF
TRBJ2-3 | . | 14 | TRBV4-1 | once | TGCGCCAGCAGCCCAGGCAGGGACACAGATACGCAGTATTTT | CASSPGRDTDTQYF
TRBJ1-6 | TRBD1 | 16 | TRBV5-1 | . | TGCGCCAGCAGCTTGAGTCGGGACAGGGCTCATTCACCCCTCCACTTT | CASSLSRDRAHSPLHF
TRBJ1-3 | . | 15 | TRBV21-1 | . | TGTGCCAGCAGCAATCACAGGGGGCGTGGAAACACCATATATTTT | CASSNHRGRGNTIYF
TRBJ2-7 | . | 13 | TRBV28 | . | TGTGCCAGCAGTCCCTATGGACAATACGAGCAGTACTTC | CASSPYGQYEQYF
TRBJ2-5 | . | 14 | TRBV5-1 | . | TGCGCCAGCAGCTTGGTATCCTACCAAGAGACCCAGTACTTC | CASSLVSYQETQYF
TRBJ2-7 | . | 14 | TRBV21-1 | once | TGTGCCAGCAGCAAAGATGACAGTTCCTACGAGCAGTACTTC | CASSKDDSSYEQYF
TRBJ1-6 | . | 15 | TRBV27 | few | TGTGCCAGCAGGGCAGGGGCTCCCCGTAATTCACCCCTCCACTTT | CASRAGAPRNSPLHF
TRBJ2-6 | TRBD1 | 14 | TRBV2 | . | TGTGCCAGAGGGGGGACAGGAAGGGCCAACGTCCTGACTTTC | CARGGTGRANVLTF
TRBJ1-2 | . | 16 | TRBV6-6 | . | TGTGCCAGCACCGCGAGTAGGGGACACCTCAACTATGGCTACACCTTC | CASTASRGHLNYGYTF